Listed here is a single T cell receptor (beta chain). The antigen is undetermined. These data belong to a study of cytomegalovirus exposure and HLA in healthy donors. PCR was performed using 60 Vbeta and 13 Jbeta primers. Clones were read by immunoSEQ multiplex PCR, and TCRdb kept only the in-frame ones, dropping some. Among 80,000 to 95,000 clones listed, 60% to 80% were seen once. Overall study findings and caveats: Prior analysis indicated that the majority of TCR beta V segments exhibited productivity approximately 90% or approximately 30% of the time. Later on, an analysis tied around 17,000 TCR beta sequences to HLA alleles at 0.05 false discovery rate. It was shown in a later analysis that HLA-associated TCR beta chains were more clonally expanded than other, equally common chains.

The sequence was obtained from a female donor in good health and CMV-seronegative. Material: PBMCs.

The CDR3 region has the DNA TGCGCCAGCAACAGCGGGAGAGACACCGGGGAGCTGTTTTTT. This gives the protein CASNSGRDTGELFF. The rearrangement joins TRBV5-1 to TRBJ2-2, with 8 bases lining up with TRBD2. V was pared by 6 bases and J by 3 bases, with 4 bases of the junction left unmatched. Germline CDR1 reads SGHRS; CDR2 reads YFSETQ. The CDR3 totals 14 residues.